The rows below give T cell receptor beta chains drawn from one sample of a study of lymphopenia after photon versus proton radiotherapy. Here immunoSEQ multiplex PCR was the method, and the copy in TCRdb shows in-frame clones only, minus some. The data show over 25,000 clones, with approximately 87% seen just once and 6.8% held by the top ten. Sequencing was performed on peripheral blood, taken from a patient treated with photon-based radiotherapy. These receptor sequences come from a woman aged 45-60 years with pancreatic cancer. CDR3s include the opening cysteine and the closing phenylalanine or tryptophan. Fields, in order: D gene, V gene, clone size, J gene, CDR3 DNA, CDR3 protein. The D gene is left open where the match is weak. The size field is filled for only some rows; it gives once, few, many or a size class.

d_call: TRBD2
v_call: TRBV5-1
clone_size: NA
j_call: TRBJ2-3
cdr3_nt: TGCGCCAGCAGCTTTAGCGGGAGGGGCACAGATACGCAGTATTTT
cdr3_aa: CASSFSGRGTDTQYF

d_call: NA
v_call: TRBV19
clone_size: once
j_call: TRBJ2-1
cdr3_nt: TGTGCCAGTAGTAGGGGGGGGCATGATGGCTATGAGCAGTTCTTC
cdr3_aa: CASSRGGHDGYEQFF

d_call: NA
v_call: TRBV5-1
clone_size: few
j_call: TRBJ2-7
cdr3_nt: TGCGCCAGCAGCAAGGAGGGAGCCTACGAGCAGTACTTC
cdr3_aa: CASSKEGAYEQYF

d_call: NA
v_call: TRBV5-1
clone_size: NA
j_call: TRBJ2-1
cdr3_nt: TGCGCCAGCAGCTTGGATGGGACAACCTACAATGAGCAGTTCTTC
cdr3_aa: CASSLDGTTYNEQFF

d_call: TRBD1
v_call: TRBV6-5
clone_size: NA
j_call: TRBJ1-1
cdr3_nt: TGTGCCAGCAGTTACTCGAGGACAGGGGTAACTGAAGCTTTCTTT
cdr3_aa: CASSYSRTGVTEAFF

d_call: TRBD2
v_call: TRBV9
clone_size: NA
j_call: TRBJ2-5
cdr3_nt: TGTGCCAGCAGCTCCCCTAGCGGTTTGGGCCAAGAGACCCAGTACTTC
cdr3_aa: CASSSPSGLGQETQYF

d_call: NA
v_call: TRBV5-5
clone_size: NA
j_call: TRBJ2-7
cdr3_nt: TGTGCCAGCAGCTTGGTTACGGGCTCCTACGAGCAGTACTTC
cdr3_aa: CASSLVTGSYEQYF

d_call: NA
v_call: TRBV11-2
clone_size: NA
j_call: TRBJ2-5
cdr3_nt: TGTGCCAGCAGCATAATAGCGACAAAAGAGACCCAGTACTTC
cdr3_aa: CASSIIATKETQYF

d_call: TRBD2
v_call: TRBV2
clone_size: NA
j_call: TRBJ2-7
cdr3_nt: TGTGCCAGCAGCCGACCTAGCGGAGGGTCCTACGAGCAGTACTTC
cdr3_aa: CASSRPSGGSYEQYF

d_call: TRBD2
v_call: TRBV7-9
clone_size: NA
j_call: TRBJ2-1
cdr3_nt: TGTGCCAGCGGGCCTAGCGGCACCTACAATGAGCAGTTCTTC
cdr3_aa: CASGPSGTYNEQFF

d_call: NA
v_call: TRBV15
clone_size: NA
j_call: TRBJ2-3
cdr3_nt: TGTGCCACCAGCCTATGGACCAAAAGCACAGATACGCAGTATTTT
cdr3_aa: CATSLWTKSTDTQYF

d_call: NA
v_call: TRBV11-2
clone_size: NA
j_call: TRBJ1-1
cdr3_nt: TGTGCCAGCAGCCGAAACCGGTTGGACACTGAAGCTTTCTTT
cdr3_aa: CASSRNRLDTEAFF

d_call: NA
v_call: TRBV9
clone_size: NA
j_call: TRBJ2-7
cdr3_nt: TGTGCCAGCAGCGTAGGTGGGAGTGGCTACGAGCAGTACTTC
cdr3_aa: CASSVGGSGYEQYF

d_call: NA
v_call: TRBV30
clone_size: NA
j_call: TRBJ1-1
cdr3_nt: TGTGCCTGGAGAGGTCGAGGGACTGAAGCTTTCTTT
cdr3_aa: CAWRGRGTEAFF

d_call: NA
v_call: TRBV21-1
clone_size: NA
j_call: TRBJ2-3
cdr3_nt: TGTGCCAGCAGCAAAAATACGCGGGAGCGCGCAGATACGCAGTATTTT
cdr3_aa: CASSKNTRERADTQYF

d_call: TRBD1
v_call: TRBV30
clone_size: NA
j_call: TRBJ2-6
cdr3_nt: TGTGCCTGGAGCCGGGACAGAGCCTCTGGGGCCAACGTCCTGACTTTC
cdr3_aa: CAWSRDRASGANVLTF

d_call: NA
v_call: TRBV5-5
clone_size: NA
j_call: TRBJ2-7
cdr3_nt: TGTGCCAGCAGCGGGGAGCAGGGCCTACTGGGGGAGCAGTACTTC
cdr3_aa: CASSGEQGLLGEQYF